This T cell receptor (beta chain) was sequenced for a study of T-cell memory formation after mild COVID-19. Regarding the study as a whole: Second-wave clones reaching peak frequency on day 37 lacked confirmed SARS-CoV-2 specificity. The study detected some responding clones in pre-infection memory, suggesting cross-reactive memory joined.

Germline CDR1 LNHDA, CDR2 SQIVND (reference sequence). Trimming pared 8 bases from V and 3 bases from J, leaving 19 bases between. The CDR3 has 15 residues. On this clonotype itself: The antigen is not known.

Constant-segment-primed 5'RACE gave TCR alpha and TCR beta cDNA libraries with sample barcodes and UMIs. TCRdb re-called the 5' RACE reads through MiXCR, storing one row per CDR3 protein. The sample carries roughly 100,000 distinct CDR3 sequences, roughly 12% recorded once. The J gene is TRBJ1-2, the V gene TRBV19; D is unclear. The material sequenced was PBMCs or a T cell subset sorted from them (not recorded which). This clonotype originated in an adult woman who had mild COVID-19 (a few samples of this study predate the infection). Cell type and time point are not known. DNA for the CDR3: TGTGCCAGTTCCTCACCCGACACCGCTTACTATGGCTACACCTTC. Protein sequence: CASSSPDTAYYGYTF.